What follows are 9 T cell receptor beta chains derived from one specimen sequenced in a study of blood T cells in healthy people across ages. Sample-barcoded 5' priming and a J-beta primer mix drove a second PCR of about 6 to 12 cycles. TCRdb analysed the 5' RACE reads with MiXCR anew, one entry per CDR3 protein. Altogether roughly 1,800,000 distinct CDR3 sequences are present, 40% to 55% being singletons, with the ten largest covering around 2.1%. The sequencing sample was made of blood. The receptors come from a woman aged 35 to 49 in good health.

The chain is built from TRBV10-3 and TRBJ2-1, with TRBD2 identical over 8 bases. Germline V gives CDR1 ENHRY, CDR2 SYGVKD. V lost 6 bases to trimming and J lost 10 bases; unmatched junction nucleotides: 11. The CDR3 contains 14 residues. DNA for the CDR3: TGTGCCATCAGGGGGGCGGGGGGAAGTAACGAGCAGTTCTTC. Its protein is CAIRGAGGSNEQFF.

The CDR3 DNA is TGTGCCAGCAGCCCAGGGTCCCAGCGAGCATACAATGAGCAGTTCTTC. Its protein is CASSPGSQRAYNEQFF. The gene calls are TRBV4-2 and TRBJ2-1; D is possibly TRBD1 (5 bases). V lost 4 bases to trimming and J lost 4 bases, with 17 bases between them. Germline CDR1 and CDR2: LGHNA and YNFKEQ. The CDR3 is 16 amino acids.

The chain uses TRBV6-1 and TRBJ2-3; the match to TRBD1 covers 7 bases. The length of the CDR3 is 16 residues. V was clipped by 2 bases and J by 3 bases; unmatched bases: 8. Germline CDR1 is MNHNS and CDR2 is SASEGT. The CDR3, as DNA: TGTGCCAGCAGTGAAAGGGGGCTAGCTGCGACAGATACGCAGTATTTT. Encoded protein: CASSERGLAATDTQYF.

A few counts support this clonotype. The junction differs from germline at one of its ends, possibly a read error. This sequence joins TRBV20-1 and TRBJ1-2; D gene uncertain. From germline, CDR1 is DFQATT and CDR2 SNEGSKA (reference sequence). The CDR3 totals 13 residues. The CDR3 protein is CGAIRGRYYGYTF. Written as DNA, the CDR3 is TGCGGTGCTATCCGCGGGAGGTACTATGGCTACACCTTC.

A few counts support this clonotype. The V call is TRBV7-9, the J call TRBJ2-1; TRBD2 aligns across 13 bases. The germline V gene has CDR1 SEHNR and CDR2 FQNEAQ (reference sequence). After removal of 6 bases from V and 0 bases from J, the junction contained 14 bases not matched to a gene. This CDR3 is 20 amino acids long. This chain's CDR3 is CASRPTGLAGASSSYNEQFF. The CDR3 bases are TGTGCCAGCAGACCTACTGGACTAGCGGGGGCTTCGAGCTCCTACAATGAGCAGTTCTTC.

As regards this clonotype: One junction end does not reproduce the germline sequence, and a read error may be involved. V and J are TRBV27 and TRBJ2-3, with D possibly matching TRBD1 (5 bases). Germline V gene lookup returns CDR1 MNHEY and CDR2 SMNVEV (reference sequence). The CDR3 contains 16 residues. The CDR3 protein is CASSPRQLISTDTQYF. As DNA, the CDR3 is TGTGCCAGCAGCCCTAGACAGTTAATAAGCACTGATACGCAGTATTTT.

The J gene is TRBJ1-2, the V gene TRBV14, with 8 bases fitting TRBD1. Germline V lookup: CDR1 SGHDN, CDR2 FVKESK. The CDR3 is made up of 16 amino acids. V was pared by 2 bases and J by 4 bases, with 9 bases of the junction left unmatched. The CDR3 here is CASSQSPDREVYGYTF. CDR3 bases: TGTGCCAGCAGCCAATCACCGGACAGGGAGGTCTATGGCTACACCTTC.

This clonotype occurred a few times. V usage is TRBV29-1 and J usage is TRBJ1-2; D is ambiguous. With 7 bases removed from V and 4 bases from J, the gap between germline ends came to 16 bases. CDR1 and CDR2 from the germline V gene are SQVTM and ANQGSEA. This CDR3 has 13 amino acids. CDR3 nucleotide sequence: TGCAGCGCCGGGGAGCCCCGCGGCTATGGCTACACCTTC. Translating gives CSAGEPRGYGYTF. Using reference TRBV29-1 and TRBJ1-2 for the parts outside the CDR3, the full variable domain is SAVISQKPSRDICQRGTSLTIQCQVDSQVTMMFWYRQQPGQSLTLIATANQGSEATYESGFVIDKFPISRPNLTFSTLTVSNMSPEDSSIYLCSAGEPRGYGYTFGSGTRLTVV.

The rearrangement links TRBV6-1 to TRBJ1-5; 8 bases fit TRBD1. V dropped 1 base and J dropped 3; count of bases not matched to a gene: 2. Looked up from germline, CDR1 is MNHNS and CDR2 is SASEGT. The CDR3 sequence is 15 residues long. The CDR3 spells CASSEGDRINQPQHF. The DNA for the CDR3 is TGTGCCAGCAGTGAAGGGGACAGGATCAATCAGCCCCAGCATTTT.